This is a list of T cell receptor beta chains from one sample in a study of cytomegalovirus exposure and HLA in healthy donors. Sequenced by immunoSEQ multiplex PCR; TCRdb stores in-frame clones only, minus some. The sample comprises over 150,000 clones, 86% of which are singletons, and around 2.1% rests with the top ten. The sequencing input was PBMCs. These receptors were obtained from a human donor in good health. CDR3s include the opening cysteine and the closing phenylalanine or tryptophan. The order of the fields is V gene, D gene, J gene, clone size, CDR3 protein, CDR3 DNA. A D gene is named only where the DNA matches it firmly. A clone size is listed for some rows: how often the clone was seen (once, few, many), or a class if it is expanded.

v_gene: TRBV20-1
d_gene: NA
j_gene: TRBJ1-2
abundance: NA
CDR3aa: CGAEAYYGYTF
CDR3nt: TGCGGAGCCGAAGCCTACTATGGCTACACCTTC

v_gene: TRBV7-2
d_gene: NA
j_gene: TRBJ1-2
abundance: NA
CDR3aa: CASSLGIANYGYTF
CDR3nt: TGTGCCAGCAGCTTAGGTATAGCTAACTATGGCTACACCTTC

v_gene: TRBV19
d_gene: NA
j_gene: TRBJ1-5
abundance: NA
CDR3aa: CASSVLREPNQPQHF
CDR3nt: TGTGCCAGTTCGGTCCTAAGGGAGCCCAATCAGCCCCAGCATTTT

v_gene: TRBV5-6
d_gene: TRBD2
j_gene: TRBJ2-1
abundance: NA
CDR3aa: CASSFGTSGSYNEQFF
CDR3nt: TGTGCCAGCAGCTTCGGGACTAGCGGCTCCTACAATGAGCAGTTCTTC

v_gene: TRBV7-3
d_gene: TRBD1
j_gene: TRBJ2-7
abundance: NA
CDR3aa: CASSRQGAVEQYF
CDR3nt: TGTGCCAGCAGCAGACAGGGGGCGGTTGAGCAGTACTTC

v_gene: TRBV5-1
d_gene: TRBD1
j_gene: TRBJ1-2
abundance: NA
CDR3aa: CASSFGQGVYGYTF
CDR3nt: TGCGCCAGCAGCTTTGGACAGGGGGTCTATGGCTACACCTTC

v_gene: TRBV7-7
d_gene: NA
j_gene: TRBJ2-6
abundance: NA
CDR3aa: CASSPRTHRETGANVLTF
CDR3nt: TGTGCTAGCAGCCCTCGGACACATCGGGAGACTGGGGCCAACGTCCTGACTTTC

v_gene: TRBV30
d_gene: TRBD2
j_gene: TRBJ2-1
abundance: NA
CDR3aa: CAWRTSGSSRWRSYNEQFF
CDR3nt: TGTGCCTGGAGGACTAGCGGGAGTTCTCGTTGGAGGTCCTACAATGAGCAGTTCTTC

v_gene: TRBV28
d_gene: NA
j_gene: TRBJ2-7
abundance: few
CDR3aa: CASSRRGYEQYF
CDR3nt: TGTGCCAGCAGCCGCCGAGGCTACGAGCAGTACTTC

v_gene: TRBV10-1
d_gene: TRBD1
j_gene: TRBJ2-2
abundance: NA
CDR3aa: CASSSTGGSGELFF
CDR3nt: TGCGCCAGCAGTAGCACAGGGGGCTCCGGGGAGCTGTTTTTT

v_gene: TRBV23-1
d_gene: TRBD1
j_gene: TRBJ1-2
abundance: NA
CDR3aa: CASSKYLTGQGVDGYTF
CDR3nt: TGCGCCAGCAGTAAATATCTGACCGGACAGGGGGTGGATGGCTACACCTTC

v_gene: TRBV10-1
d_gene: TRBD2
j_gene: TRBJ2-1
abundance: NA
CDR3aa: CASSETSGIPYNEQFF
CDR3nt: TGCGCCAGCAGTGAGACTAGCGGGATCCCCTACAATGAGCAGTTCTTC

v_gene: TRBV6-1
d_gene: NA
j_gene: TRBJ1-2
abundance: NA
CDR3aa: CASSVEPTGNYGYTF
CDR3nt: TGTGCCAGCAGTGTAGAACCGACAGGAAACTATGGCTACACCTTC

v_gene: TRBV18
d_gene: NA
j_gene: TRBJ1-1
abundance: NA
CDR3aa: CASSPNQGFNTEAFF
CDR3nt: TGTGCCAGCTCACCCAACCAGGGTTTCAACACTGAAGCTTTCTTT

v_gene: TRBV15
d_gene: NA
j_gene: TRBJ2-1
abundance: NA
CDR3aa: CATSGRFTQFRGNEQFF
CDR3nt: TGTGCCACCAGCGGCCGGTTTACCCAGTTTAGAGGCAATGAGCAGTTCTTC

v_gene: TRBV6-6
d_gene: TRBD2
j_gene: TRBJ2-7
abundance: NA
CDR3aa: CASSPTSGSYEQYF
CDR3nt: TGTGCCAGCAGTCCGACTAGCGGGAGCTACGAGCAGTACTTC

v_gene: TRBV29-1
d_gene: TRBD1
j_gene: TRBJ1-1
abundance: NA
CDR3aa: CSTRQGDTEAFF
CDR3nt: TGCAGCACTAGACAGGGAGACACTGAAGCTTTCTTT

v_gene: TRBV6-6
d_gene: NA
j_gene: TRBJ2-7
abundance: NA
CDR3aa: CASSPRALAPTYEQYF
CDR3nt: TGTGCCAGCAGTCCACGCGCGCTAGCGCCAACCTACGAGCAGTACTTC